Listed below are T cell receptor beta chains from one sample, sequenced in a study of blood T cell repertoires in COVID-19. Data came from immunoSEQ multiplex PCR; TCRdb stores just in-frame clones and leaves some out. The top ten hold about 2.3% of the sample, which has roughly 300,000 clones, approximately 90% seen once. Sequenced input: PBMCs or T cells enriched from blood (not recorded which). These TCRs come from a middle-aged woman with acute COVID-19. CDR3s include the opening cysteine and the closing phenylalanine or tryptophan. A D gene is named only where the DNA matches it firmly. A row's size may be missing; if present it is once, few, many or a size class.

>.|TRBJ1-1|.|TRBV5-6
CASSLVSRTEAFF
TGTGCCAGCAGCTTGGTATCGCGAACCGAAGCTTTCTTT
>.|TRBJ2-5|TRBD1|TRBV7-9
CASSLGRGQETQYF
TGTGCCAGCAGCTTAGGCAGGGGGCAAGAGACCCAGTACTTC
>.|TRBJ2-7|TRBD1|TRBV7-9
CASSSLVGQNWYEQYF
TGTGCCAGCAGCTCACTCGTGGGACAGAATTGGTACGAGCAGTACTTC
>.|TRBJ1-6|.|TRBV7-9
CASSRTGDNSPLHF
TGTGCCAGCAGCCGCACAGGAGATAATTCACCCCTCCACTTT
>.|TRBJ2-1|TRBD2|TRBV14
CASSQVASGRGGEQFF
TGTGCCAGCAGCCAAGTGGCTAGCGGGAGAGGAGGTGAGCAGTTCTTC
>.|TRBJ1-2|.|TRBV5-1
CASSPGGSAGYTF
TGCGCCAGCAGCCCTGGGGGGTCGGCTGGCTACACCTTC
>few|TRBJ1-2|TRBD1|TRBV27
CASSKQGNYGYTF
TGTGCCAGCAGTAAACAGGGGAACTATGGCTACACCTTC
>few|TRBJ1-3|.|TRBV5-4
CKGGADGNTIYF
TGCAAAGGCGGGGCAGACGGGAACACCATATATTTT
>.|TRBJ1-2|TRBD1|TRBV5-1
CASSAGQTLTYGYTF
TGCGCCAGCAGCGCGGGACAGACCTTAACCTATGGCTACACCTTC
>.|TRBJ1-1|.|TRBV4-1
CASSQGYTNTEAFF
TGCGCCAGCAGCCAAGGATACACGAACACTGAAGCTTTCTTT
>.|TRBJ2-5|TRBD1|TRBV11-2
CASSSRPGGQETQYF
TGTGCCAGCAGCTCGAGGCCAGGGGGCCAAGAGACCCAGTACTTC
>.|TRBJ1-4|.|TRBV25-1
CASSEDEPGLPNEKLFF
TGTGCCAGCAGTGAAGATGAACCGGGACTTCCAAATGAAAAACTGTTTTTT
>.|TRBJ1-2|TRBD1|TRBV18
CASSRDRGRGYTF
TGTGCCAGCTCACGGGACAGGGGGCGCGGCTACACCTTC
>.|TRBJ1-4|TRBD1|TRBV15
CATMTGPINEKLFF
TGTGCCACAATGACAGGGCCGATTAATGAAAAACTGTTTTTT
>.|TRBJ1-1|.|TRBV28
CASSSPPVRTEAFF
TGTGCCAGCAGTTCCCCCCCGGTTAGAACTGAAGCTTTCTTT
>.|TRBJ2-1|TRBD1|TRBV7-9
CASSPLGGTGSNEQFF
TGTGCCAGCAGCCCCCTCGGCGGGACAGGGAGCAATGAGCAGTTCTTC
>.|TRBJ2-7|.|TRBV9
CASSARGAYEQYF
TGTGCCAGCAGCGCCCGGGGGGCTTACGAGCAGTACTTC
>.|TRBJ2-1|TRBD1|TRBV7-2
CASSQPASRGSREQFF
TGTGCCAGCAGCCAGCCCGCCAGCAGGGGGTCGCGTGAGCAGTTCTTC
>many|TRBJ2-7|.|TRBV5-4
CASSAPFGGEQYF
TGTGCCAGCAGCGCACCCTTCGGCGGCGAGCAGTACTTC
>.|TRBJ1-5|.|TRBV2
CASSEGQINQPQHF
TGTGCCAGCAGTGAAGGGCAGATCAATCAGCCCCAGCATTTT
>.|TRBJ1-1|.|TRBV6-2/TRBV6-3
CASSSSGGFGSEAFF
TGTGCCAGCAGCTCTTCGGGGGGGTTCGGGTCTGAAGCTTTCTTT
>.|TRBJ2-2|TRBD2|TRBV2
CASSDVGGYTGELFF
TGTGCCAGCAGTGATGTGGGGGGGTACACCGGGGAGCTGTTTTTT
>.|TRBJ2-3|TRBD2|TRBV6-5
CANSGGGSTDTQYF
TGTGCCAATAGCGGGGGAGGGAGCACAGATACGCAGTATTTT
>.|TRBJ2-1|.|TRBV11-3
CASSLRRSNPSYNEQFF
TGTGCCAGCAGCCTACGGAGGTCCAACCCCTCCTACAATGAGCAGTTCTTC
>.|TRBJ2-1|TRBD2|TRBV5-1
CASSLGSQAGVFYNEQFF
TGCGCCAGCAGCTTGGGCTCCCAAGCGGGAGTCTTCTACAATGAGCAGTTCTTC
>.|TRBJ1-6|.|TRBV12-3/TRBV12-4
CASSLGNSPLHF
TGTGCCAGCAGTTTGGGCAATTCACCCCTCCACTTT
>.|TRBJ1-4|.|TRBV21-1
CASSKALGGGRSTDEKLFF
TGTGCCAGCAGCAAAGCTTTGGGGGGGGGCCGTTCCACCGATGAAAAACTGTTTTTT
>once|TRBJ1-1|.|TRBV9
CASSVEPGLNTEAFF
TGTGCCAGCAGCGTAGAGCCAGGATTGAACACTGAAGCTTTCTTT
>once|TRBJ2-2|.|TRBV18
CASSPPGIATGELFF
TGTGCCAGCTCACCACCCGGTATCGCCACCGGGGAGCTGTTTTTT
>.|TRBJ1-2|TRBD1|TRBV27
CASSLYRDRVDQGYTF
TGTGCCAGCAGTCTATATAGGGACAGGGTAGACCAGGGCTACACCTTC
>.|TRBJ2-5|TRBD2|TRBV7-2
CASSLGPSGGGIQETQYF
TGTGCCAGCAGCTTAGGGCCTAGCGGGGGGGGTATACAAGAGACCCAGTACTTC
>.|TRBJ2-3|TRBD2|TRBV27
CASSFSLAGRTDTQYF
TGTGCCAGCAGTTTTAGTCTAGCGGGGCGCACAGATACGCAGTATTTT
>.|TRBJ2-3|TRBD2|TRBV29-1
CSAQTSGSRDTQYF
TGCAGCGCTCAGACTAGCGGGAGTAGGGATACGCAGTATTTT
>.|TRBJ1-4|.|TRBV6-5
CASSYSTHGSEKLFF
TGTGCCAGCAGTTACTCGACTCATGGGAGTGAAAAACTGTTTTTT
>.|TRBJ2-7|.|TRBV5-8
CASSSRGAPYEQYF
TGTGCCAGCAGCTCCAGGGGGGCTCCCTACGAGCAGTACTTC
>.|TRBJ1-5|TRBD1|TRBV27
CASRLGQGGNQPQHF
TGTGCCAGCAGGTTGGGACAGGGGGGCAATCAGCCCCAGCATTTT
>.|TRBJ2-7|TRBD2|TRBV10-1
CASSESGGRYEQYF
TGCGCCAGCAGTGAGTCGGGCGGGAGGTACGAGCAGTACTTC
>.|TRBJ2-7|.|TRBV7-2
CASSLGLHYEQYF
TGTGCCAGCAGCTTAGGGCTTCACTACGAGCAGTACTTC
>few|TRBJ1-5|.|TRBV28
CASSSPGGNQPQHF
TGTGCCAGCAGTTCCCCCGGAGGCAATCAGCCCCAGCATTTT
>.|TRBJ1-5|TRBD1|TRBV28
CASRPGQEHQPQHF
TGTGCCAGCAGACCTGGACAGGAGCATCAGCCCCAGCATTTT
>.|TRBJ2-7|.|TRBV7-2
CASSLEAGYEQYF
TGTGCCAGCAGCTTAGAGGCAGGGTACGAGCAGTACTTC
>.|TRBJ2-7|TRBD1|TRBV2
CASRFGGTGGYEQYF
TGTGCCAGCAGGTTTGGCGGGACAGGGGGTTACGAGCAGTACTTC
>.|TRBJ2-2|.|TRBV7-2
CASSPGPSAGELFF
TGTGCCAGCAGCCCTGGTCCCTCGGCCGGGGAGCTGTTTTTT
>.|TRBJ2-1|TRBD2|TRBV7-2
CASSFVGSGGIYNEQFF
TGTGCCAGCAGCTTCGTTGGTAGCGGGGGAATCTACAATGAGCAGTTCTTC
>.|TRBJ2-1|.|TRBV7-6
CASSSRSGSLNEQFF
TGTGCCAGCAGCTCCCGTTCTGGGAGTCTCAATGAGCAGTTCTTC
>.|TRBJ2-5|TRBD2|TRBV30
CAWSSGNQETQYF
TGTGCCTGGTCTAGCGGAAACCAAGAGACCCAGTACTTC
>.|TRBJ2-7|.|TRBV24-1
CATSRGYEQYF
TGTGCCACCAGTCGGGGCTACGAGCAGTACTTC
>.|TRBJ2-2|.|TRBV3-1/TRBV3-2
CASSQENTRRVGELFF
TGTGCCAGCAGCCAAGAGAACACCAGGCGTGTGGGGGAGCTGTTTTTT